Below, 9 T cell receptor beta chains from the same sample are listed, as sequenced in a study of STAT3 mutations in large granular lymphocyte leukemia. Whole-study results and caveats: Every T-cell large granular lymphocyte leukemia patient had at least one immunodominant TCR beta clonotype.

The antigens of these receptors remain unknown. Generated by immunoSEQ multiplex PCR, the TCRdb table keeps only in-frame clones and is missing some. The sample shows 35,000 or so clones, 70% to 90% of them seen only once. Sequences were obtained from PBMCs. The receptors shown here come from a human donor with T large granular lymphocyte leukemia. Some clones in this sample may be carry-over from other donors' samples.

The V and J genes are TRBV5-1 and TRBJ2-1, with 9 nucleotides matching TRBD1. Germline lookup yields CDR1 SGHRS and CDR2 YFSETQ. V lost 4 bases, J lost 8 bases, and 7 bases stayed unmatched. This CDR3 is built from 14 residues. The CDR3 loop reads CASSPGQGLDEQFF. In nucleotides, the CDR3 is TGCGCCAGCAGCCCGGGACAGGGTCTCGATGAGCAGTTCTTC. The complete variable domain, with remaining parts taken from reference TRBV5-1 and TRBJ2-1, reads KAGVTQTPRYLIKTRGQQVTLSCSPISGHRSVSWYQQTPGQGLQFLFEYFSETQRNKGNFPGRFSGRQFSNSRSEMNVSTLELGDSALYLCASSPGQGLDEQFFGPGTRLTVL.

The chain recombines TRBV19 with TRBJ1-1, with D tentatively TRBD1 (5 bases). CDR1 and CDR2 (germline): LNHDA, SQIVND (reference sequence). Trimming shortened V by 8 bases and J by 5 bases, and 18 bases separated the two germline ends. CDR3 length equals 14 residues. CDR3 DNA sequence: TGTGCCAGTTCTAACTGGGGCTCCGGGACTGAAGCTTTCTTT. It is translated as CASSNWGSGTEAFF.

The chain joins TRBV28 to TRBJ1-2, with D maybe TRBD1 (5 bases). From germline, CDR1 is MDHEN and CDR2 SYDVKM. There are 12 residues in the CDR3. Trimming removed 2 bases at V and 7 bases at J, with 8 bases between. The CDR3 region has the DNA TGTGCCAGCAGTTTACGGGGCGCTGGCTACACCTTC. It yields the protein CASSLRGAGYTF.

The rearrangement joins TRBV20-1 to TRBJ2-1; unclear D gene. The CDR3 is 10 residues long. V was pared by 6 bases and J by 9 bases, with 9 bases between. Germline lookup yields CDR1 DFQATT and CDR2 SNEGSKA (reference sequence). The CDR3 bases are TGCAGTGCCCCGGTTGGTGAGCAGTTCTTC. Its protein is CSAPVGEQFF.

The CDR3: CASSSGGVETQYF. The CDR3 bases are TGTGCCAGCAGTTCCGGGGGGGTGGAGACCCAGTACTTC. V and J are TRBV6-6 and TRBJ2-5; TRBD2 aligns across 8 bases. The CDR3 extends over 13 amino acids. Germline loops: CDR1 MNHNY, CDR2 SVGAGI (reference sequence). V trimming: 4 bases; J trimming: 5 bases; junction bases outside the gene matches: 3.

The chain couples TRBV5-1 to TRBJ2-3; D is possibly TRBD1 or TRBD2 (5 bases each). Trimming pared 4 bases from V and 0 bases from J, leaving 9 bases between. This CDR3 has 14 residues. The germline gives CDR1 SGHRS, CDR2 YFSETQ. The CDR3 region is CASSRDVSTDTQYF. The CDR3 nucleotides are TGCGCCAGCAGCCGGGACGTCAGCACAGATACGCAGTATTTT.

The genes are TRBV29-1 and TRBJ2-3; possibly TRBD1 or TRBD2 for D (5 bases each). Germline-derived CDR1 and CDR2 are SQVTM and ANQGSEA. Trimming stripped 7 bases from V and 2 bases from J, with 13 bases between. The CDR3 length is 13 residues. In nucleotides, the CDR3 is TGCAGCGCGGGGCGCCGGAACACAGATACGCAGTATTTT. Its protein product is CSAGRRNTDTQYF.

This rearrangement joins TRBV6-5 to TRBJ2-1, with 8 bases that match TRBD1. Germline V gene sequence: CDR1 MNHEY, CDR2 SVGAGI. V was pared by 4 bases and J by 4 bases, with 6 bases of the junction left unmatched. The CDR3 is 15 residues long. The CDR3 reads CASSSGTGRYNEQFF. CDR3 sequence (DNA): TGTGCCAGCAGTTCCGGGACAGGAAGATACAATGAGCAGTTCTTC.

V and J are TRBV7-9 and TRBJ1-6; 9 bases are shared with TRBD1. This CDR3 spans 14 amino acids. V shed 5 bases and J 14 bases; nucleotides not matched to a gene: 10. CDR1 and CDR2 from the germline V gene are SEHNR and FQNEAQ (reference sequence). The CDR3 sequence: CASSPGTGKGTLHF. CDR3 nucleotide sequence: TGTGCCAGCAGCCCCGGGACAGGGAAAGGAACCCTCCACTTT.